A single sample gave rise to the 17 T cell receptor beta chains below, sequenced in a study of OX40 agonist ivuxolimab in advanced cancers. Produced via immunoSEQ multiplex PCR; TCRdb's table is partial and in-frame only. The sample has roughly 30,000 clones; roughly 86% are singletons. Specimen: CD4+ or CD8+ T cells sorted from blood, collected in a trial of the OX40 agonist ivuxolimab. The receptor source for this set is an adult with an advanced solid tumor such as melanoma, head and neck, liver or kidney cancer.

The V call is TRBV10-3, the J call TRBJ2-7; possibly TRBD1 for D (6 bases). Germline CDR1 ENHRY, CDR2 SYGVKD. Trimming took off 6 bases at V and 1 base at J, with 7 bases between the two ends. The CDR3 runs 12 residues. The CDR3 region is CAIRTGSYEQYF. CDR3 coding DNA: TGTGCCATCAGGACAGGTTCCTACGAGCAGTACTTC.

The V call is TRBV7-2, the J call TRBJ2-1; 9 nucleotides line up with TRBD2. Germline assignment: CDR1 SGHTA and CDR2 FQGNSA. CDR3 length: 14 residues. V was pared by 6 bases and J by 4 bases, with 4 bases of the junction left unmatched. CDR3 amino acids: CASRGLAPYNEQFF. The CDR3 DNA follows: TGTGCCAGCAGAGGACTAGCGCCGTACAATGAGCAGTTCTTC.

The chain uses TRBV27 and TRBJ2-5; 14 nucleotides agree with TRBD2. Germline CDR1 MNHEY, CDR2 SMNVEV (reference sequence). The CDR3 totals 17 residues. Trimming at V came to 5 bases and at J to 3 bases, leaving 8 bases not matched to a gene. CDR3 amino acids: CASSPGLAGALEETQYF. Here the CDR3 DNA reads TGTGCCAGCAGTCCGGGACTAGCGGGGGCGTTGGAAGAGACCCAGTACTTC.

Concerning this clone: At one boundary the junction diverges from the germline segment, which might be a read error. The chain uses TRBV11-2 and TRBJ2-5; the D is unclear. The CDR3 has 13 residues. Germline CDR1 and CDR2: SGHAT and FQNNGV. CDR3: CASSKYSRLDGDF. The CDR3 nucleotides are TGTGCCAGCAGCAAATACTCTCGGCTAGATGGTGACTTC.

V is TRBV27 and J is TRBJ1-2; the D gene is possibly TRBD1 (5 bases). V dropped 6 bases and J dropped 0 bases, with 14 bases sitting between them. The germline gives CDR1 MNHEY, CDR2 SMNVEV (reference sequence). The CDR3 has 15 amino acids. This CDR3 is CASSPVGASNYGYTF. In DNA, the CDR3 is TGTGCCAGCAGCCCCGTCGGGGCCTCTAACTATGGCTACACCTTC.

The rearrangement uses TRBV5-5 and TRBJ1-1; D unresolved. V lost 4 bases to trimming and J lost 3 bases, with 13 bases between them. Germline V lookup: CDR1 SGHKS, CDR2 YYEKEE (reference sequence). The CDR3 spans 14 residues. The CDR3 protein is CASSQTWEDTEAFF. The CDR3 bases are TGTGCCAGCAGCCAAACCTGGGAGGACACTGAAGCTTTCTTT.

In this sample, this clone turned up once. The chain recombines TRBV5-4 with TRBJ2-1; tentative D call: TRBD2 (6 bases). Trimming removed 3 bases from V and 7 bases from J, with 8 bases in between. Per the germline V gene, CDR1 is SGHNT and CDR2 is YYREEE (reference sequence). This CDR3 spans 12 amino acids. The DNA of the CDR3 is TGTGCCAGCAGCTCTGGGACTAATGAGCAGTTCTTC. As protein: CASSSGTNEQFF.

This clone has only one observation. The chain recombines TRBV2 with TRBJ2-1; 12 bases map to TRBD1. The trim removed 7 bases at V and 7 bases at J, leaving 11 bases unmatched. This CDR3 has 16 residues. Germline V gene sequence: CDR1 SNHLY, CDR2 FYNNEI. As DNA, the CDR3 is TGTGCCAGCATTACGGGGGACAGGGGGCTTTCAAATGAGCAGTTCTTC. Protein sequence: CASITGDRGLSNEQFF.

The chain carries TRBV9 and TRBJ1-5; no clear D gene. CDR3 length: 14 amino acids. Germline V gives CDR1 SGDLS, CDR2 YYNGEE. V lost 6 bases and J 0 bases, leaving 10 bases between the germline ends. The CDR3 sequence is CASNKGGSNQPQHF. The CDR3 DNA reads TGTGCCAGCAACAAGGGTGGTAGCAATCAGCCCCAGCATTTT.

In this sample, this clone turned up once. The chain employs TRBV11-2 and TRBJ2-1, with 10 bases matching TRBD1. V lost 4 bases to trimming and J lost 4 bases; unmatched junction nucleotides: 4. This CDR3 region has 15 residues. CDR1 and CDR2 (germline): SGHAT, FQNNGV. The CDR3 DNA reads as TGTGCCAGCAGCTCGCCGGGACAGGGGTACAATGAGCAGTTCTTC. This gives the protein CASSSPGQGYNEQFF. Full variable domain (outside the CDR3, taken from reference TRBV11-2 and TRBJ2-1): EAGVAQSPRYKIIEKRQSVAFWCNPISGHATLYWYQQILGQGPKLLIQFQNNGVVDDSQLPKDRFSAERLKGVDSTLKIQPAKLEDSAVYLCASSSPGQGYNEQFFGPGTRLTVL.

By proportion, this clone is medium-sized. The same CDR3 is also encoded by other DNA sequences in this sample. V gene TRBV4-3 combines with J gene TRBJ2-2; 7 nucleotides align to TRBD1. With 0 bases clipped from V and 0 bases from J, the junction kept 1 base outside the gene matches. Per germline, CDR1 LGHNA and CDR2 YSLEER. CDR3 length: 16 amino acids. CDR3 protein: CASSQEGGANTGELFF. The CDR3 DNA reads as TGCGCCAGCAGCCAAGAAGGGGGCGCGAACACCGGGGAGCTGTTTTTT.

The V gene is TRBV27, the J gene TRBJ2-3, with unresolved D. V shed 4 bases and J shed 0 bases, with 8 bases lying between them. The CDR3 extends over 14 amino acids. Germline-derived CDR1 and CDR2 are MNHEY and SMNVEV (reference sequence). The CDR3 spells CASSSGPSTDTQYF. Written as DNA, the CDR3 is TGTGCCAGCAGTTCCGGCCCAAGCACAGATACGCAGTATTTT.

This clone was seen only once. The gene calls are TRBV10-1 and TRBJ2-7; D is unresolved. With 3 bases removed from V and 7 bases from J, the gap between germline ends came to 10 bases. CDR1 and CDR2 from the germline V gene are WNHNN and SYGVQD (reference sequence). The CDR3 contains 12 residues. CDR3 sequence reads: CASSDNLGEQYF. Here the CDR3 DNA reads TGCGCCAGCAGTGACAACCTGGGGGAGCAGTACTTC.

The chain links TRBV4-3 to TRBJ2-1, with 9 bases aligning to TRBD2. The length of the CDR3 is 19 residues. Germline V CDR1 and CDR2: LGHNA, YSLEER. The trim removed 0 bases at V and 0 bases at J, leaving 9 bases unmatched. The CDR3 nucleotides read TGCGCCAGCAGCCAAGACAGCGGGGGGTCTCGAAGCTCCTACAATGAGCAGTTCTTC. It is translated as CASSQDSGGSRSSYNEQFF.

This clone occurred once. The chain couples TRBV4-1 to TRBJ2-7; 9 nucleotides match TRBD1. Germline-derived CDR1 and CDR2 are MGHRA and YSYEKL. This CDR3 has 14 residues. V lost 4 bases and J lost 3; bases outside the gene matches: 4. The CDR3 coding sequence is TGCGCCAGCAGCCCGGGACAGGGCCTCTACGAGCAGTACTTC. Its protein is CASSPGQGLYEQYF.

The chain is built from TRBV28 and TRBJ2-5; 8 bases map to TRBD2. Germline CDR1 MDHEN, CDR2 SYDVKM. Unmatched junction bases numbered 4, after V lost 5 bases and J lost 2 bases. The CDR3 spans 14 residues. Written as DNA, the CDR3 is TGTGCCAGCAGTCGCACGGGAGGGCAAGAGACCCAGTACTTC. It yields the protein CASSRTGGQETQYF. Based on the CDR3 plus reference TRBV28 and TRBJ2-5, the full variable domain is DVKVTQSSRYLVKRTGEKVFLECVQDMDHENMFWYRQDPGLGLRLIYFSYDVKMKEKGDIPEGYSVSREKKERFSLILESASTNQTSMYLCASSRTGGQETQYFGPGTRLLVL.

The table lists this clone with a few counts. The chain employs TRBV30 and TRBJ1-1, with D unresolved. The germline V gene encodes CDR1 GTSNPN and CDR2 SVGIG (reference sequence). The V gene lost 0 bases and the J gene lost 1 base, with 6 bases spanning the gap. The CDR3 sequence is 13 residues long. The CDR3 is CAWSVFENTEAFF. The CDR3 bases are TGTGCCTGGAGTGTATTCGAGAACACTGAAGCTTTCTTT.